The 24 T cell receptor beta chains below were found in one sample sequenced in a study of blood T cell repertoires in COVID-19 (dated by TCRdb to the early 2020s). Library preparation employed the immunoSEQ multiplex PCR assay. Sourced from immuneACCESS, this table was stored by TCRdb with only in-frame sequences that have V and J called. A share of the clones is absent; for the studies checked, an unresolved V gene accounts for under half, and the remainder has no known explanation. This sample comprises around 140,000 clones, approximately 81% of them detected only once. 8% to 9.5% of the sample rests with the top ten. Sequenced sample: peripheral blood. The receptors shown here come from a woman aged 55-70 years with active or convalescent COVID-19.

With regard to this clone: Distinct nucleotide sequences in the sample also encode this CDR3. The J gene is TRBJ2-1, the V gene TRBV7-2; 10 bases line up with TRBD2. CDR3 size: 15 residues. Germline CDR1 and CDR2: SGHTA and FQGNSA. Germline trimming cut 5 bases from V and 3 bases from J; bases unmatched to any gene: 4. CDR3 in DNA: TGTGCCAGCAGCCCGAGGACTAGCGGCTACAATGAGCAGTTCTTC. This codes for CASSPRTSGYNEQFF.

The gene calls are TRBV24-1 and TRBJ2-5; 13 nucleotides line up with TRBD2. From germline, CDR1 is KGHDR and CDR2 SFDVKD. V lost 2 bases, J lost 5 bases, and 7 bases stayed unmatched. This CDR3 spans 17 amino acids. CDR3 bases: TGTGCCACCAGTGATTCTGGACTAGCGGGAGCGGCGGAGACCCAGTACTTC. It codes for CATSDSGLAGAAETQYF.

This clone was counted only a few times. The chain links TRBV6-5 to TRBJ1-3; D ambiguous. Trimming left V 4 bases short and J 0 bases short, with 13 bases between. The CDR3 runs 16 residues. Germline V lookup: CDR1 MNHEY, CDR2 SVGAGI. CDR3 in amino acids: CASSSRTDYSGNTIYF. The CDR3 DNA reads TGTGCCAGCAGTTCCCGGACGGACTACTCTGGAAACACCATATATTTT.

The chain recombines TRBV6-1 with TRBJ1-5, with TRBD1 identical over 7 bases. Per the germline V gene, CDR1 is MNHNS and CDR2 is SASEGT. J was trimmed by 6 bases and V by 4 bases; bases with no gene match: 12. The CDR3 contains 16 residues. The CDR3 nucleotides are TGTGCCAGCAGTGCCCAAACAGGGGATCGGAGTCAGCCCCAGCATTTT. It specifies CASSAQTGDRSQPQHF.

The CDR3 sequence is CASILGGIGDTQYF. CDR3 DNA sequence: TGTGCCAGCATCCTAGGGGGTATAGGTGATACGCAGTATTTT. The chain links TRBV2 to TRBJ2-3, with D perhaps matching TRBD1 (6 bases). Per the germline V gene, CDR1 is SNHLY and CDR2 is FYNNEI. V gave up 7 bases and J gave up 6 bases, with 17 bases separating them. The CDR3 extends over 14 amino acids.

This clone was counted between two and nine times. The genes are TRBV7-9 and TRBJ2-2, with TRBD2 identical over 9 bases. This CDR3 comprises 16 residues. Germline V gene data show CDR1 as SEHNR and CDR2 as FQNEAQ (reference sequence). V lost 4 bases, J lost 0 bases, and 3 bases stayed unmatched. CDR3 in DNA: TGTGCCAGCAGCTCCAGCGGGGGGTCGAACACCGGGGAGCTGTTTTTT. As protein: CASSSSGGSNTGELFF.

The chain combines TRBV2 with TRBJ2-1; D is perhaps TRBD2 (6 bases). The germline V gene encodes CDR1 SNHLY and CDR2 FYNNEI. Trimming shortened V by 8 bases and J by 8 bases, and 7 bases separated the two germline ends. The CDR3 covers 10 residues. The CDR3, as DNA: TGTGCCAGCGGGGACTATGAGCAGTTCTTC. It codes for CASGDYEQFF.

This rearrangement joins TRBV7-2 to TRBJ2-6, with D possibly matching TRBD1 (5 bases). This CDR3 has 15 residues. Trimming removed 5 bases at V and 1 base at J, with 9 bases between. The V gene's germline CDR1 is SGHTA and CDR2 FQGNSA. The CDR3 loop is CASSNRRSGANVLTF. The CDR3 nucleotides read TGTGCCAGCAGCAACAGGCGGTCTGGGGCCAACGTCCTGACTTTC.

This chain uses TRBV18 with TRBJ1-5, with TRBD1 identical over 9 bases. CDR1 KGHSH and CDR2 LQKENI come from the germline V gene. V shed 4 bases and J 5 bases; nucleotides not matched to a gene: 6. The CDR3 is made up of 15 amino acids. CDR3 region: CASSQGTGYYQPQHF. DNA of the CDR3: TGTGCCAGCTCACAAGGGACAGGGTACTATCAGCCCCAGCATTTT. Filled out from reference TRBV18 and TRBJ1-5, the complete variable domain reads NAGVMQNPRHLVRRRGQEARLRCSPMKGHSHVYWYRQLPEEGLKFMVYLQKENIIDESGMPKERFSAEFPKEGPSILRIQQVVRGDSAAYFCASSQGTGYYQPQHFGDGTRLSIL.

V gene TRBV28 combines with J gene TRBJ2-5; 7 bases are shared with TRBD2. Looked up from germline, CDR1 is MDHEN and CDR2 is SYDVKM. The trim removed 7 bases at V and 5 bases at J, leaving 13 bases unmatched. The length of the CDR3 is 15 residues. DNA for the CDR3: TGTGCCAGCAACAGCCCAGCGGGATTAGGTGAGACCCAGTACTTC. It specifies CASNSPAGLGETQYF.

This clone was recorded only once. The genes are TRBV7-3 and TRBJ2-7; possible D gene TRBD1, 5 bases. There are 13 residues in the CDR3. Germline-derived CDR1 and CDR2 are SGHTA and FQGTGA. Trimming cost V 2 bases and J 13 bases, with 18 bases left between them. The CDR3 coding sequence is TGTGCCAGCAGCTTAGACGGCTGGCAGGGTAAATACTTC. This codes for CASSLDGWQGKYF.

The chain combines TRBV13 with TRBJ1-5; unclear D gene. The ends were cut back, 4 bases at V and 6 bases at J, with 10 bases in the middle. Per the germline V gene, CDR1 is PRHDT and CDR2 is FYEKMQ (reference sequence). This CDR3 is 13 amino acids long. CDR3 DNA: TGTGCCAGCAGCTCTCAGGAGGCTCAGCCCCAGCATTTT. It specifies CASSSQEAQPQHF.

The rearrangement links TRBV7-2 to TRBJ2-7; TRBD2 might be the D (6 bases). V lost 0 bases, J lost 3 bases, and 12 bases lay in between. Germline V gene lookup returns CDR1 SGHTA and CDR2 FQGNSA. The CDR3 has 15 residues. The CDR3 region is CASSLAASVSYEQYF. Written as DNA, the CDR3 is TGTGCCAGCAGCTTAGCAGCTAGCGTAAGCTACGAGCAGTACTTC.

CDR3 nucleotide sequence: TGTGCCAGTAGTACTACTCGAAGAACGAACACTGAAGCTTTCTTT. Its protein product is CASSTTRRTNTEAFF. V usage is TRBV19 and J usage is TRBJ1-1; D is unclear. Germline V gene sequence: CDR1 LNHDA, CDR2 SQIVND (reference sequence). This CDR3 comprises 15 residues. The V gene lost 4 bases and the J gene lost 1 base, with 13 bases spanning the gap.

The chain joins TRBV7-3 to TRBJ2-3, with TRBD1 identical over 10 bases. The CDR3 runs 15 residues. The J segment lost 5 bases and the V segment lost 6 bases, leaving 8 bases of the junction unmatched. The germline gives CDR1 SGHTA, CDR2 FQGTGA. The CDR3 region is CASSSDRGRVDTQYF. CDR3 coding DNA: TGTGCCAGCAGTTCTGACAGGGGGCGAGTAGATACGCAGTATTTT.

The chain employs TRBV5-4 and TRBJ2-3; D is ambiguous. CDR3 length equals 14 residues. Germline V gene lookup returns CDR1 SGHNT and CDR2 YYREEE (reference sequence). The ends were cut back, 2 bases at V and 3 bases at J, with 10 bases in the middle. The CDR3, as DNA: TGTGCCAGCAGCTTTCCCCTAGAGACAGATACGCAGTATTTT. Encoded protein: CASSFPLETDTQYF.

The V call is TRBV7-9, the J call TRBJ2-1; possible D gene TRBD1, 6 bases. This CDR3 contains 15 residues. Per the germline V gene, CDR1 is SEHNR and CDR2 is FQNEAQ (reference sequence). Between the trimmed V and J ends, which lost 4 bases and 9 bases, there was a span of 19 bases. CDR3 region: CASSSRSGDIPEQFF. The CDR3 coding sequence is TGTGCCAGCAGCTCCCGATCAGGGGATATTCCTGAGCAGTTCTTC.

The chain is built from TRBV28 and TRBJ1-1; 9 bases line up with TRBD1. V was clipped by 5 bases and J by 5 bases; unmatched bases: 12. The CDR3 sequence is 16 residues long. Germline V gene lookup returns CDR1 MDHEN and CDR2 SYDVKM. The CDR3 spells CASSTPLQGAGTEAFF. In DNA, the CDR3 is TGTGCCAGCAGTACTCCCCTACAGGGGGCCGGGACTGAAGCTTTCTTT.

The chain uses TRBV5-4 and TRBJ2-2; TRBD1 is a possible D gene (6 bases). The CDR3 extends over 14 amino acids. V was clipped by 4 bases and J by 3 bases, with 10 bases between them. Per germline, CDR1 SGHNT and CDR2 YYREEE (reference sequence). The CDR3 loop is CASSRGTDTGELFF. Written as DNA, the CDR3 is TGTGCCAGCAGCAGGGGGACCGACACCGGGGAGCTGTTTTTT.

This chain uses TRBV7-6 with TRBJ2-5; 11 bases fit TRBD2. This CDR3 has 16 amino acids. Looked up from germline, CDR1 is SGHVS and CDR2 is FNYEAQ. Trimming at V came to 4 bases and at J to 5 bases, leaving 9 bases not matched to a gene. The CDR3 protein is CASSSGLAVMGETQYF. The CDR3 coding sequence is TGTGCCAGCAGCTCGGGACTAGCGGTTATGGGGGAGACCCAGTACTTC. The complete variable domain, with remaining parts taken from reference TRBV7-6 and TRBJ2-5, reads GAGVSQSPRYKVTKRGQDVALRCDPISGHVSLYWYRQALGQGPEFLTYFNYEAQQDKSGLPNDRFSAERPEGSISTLTIQRTEQRDSAMYRCASSSGLAVMGETQYFGPGTRLLVL.

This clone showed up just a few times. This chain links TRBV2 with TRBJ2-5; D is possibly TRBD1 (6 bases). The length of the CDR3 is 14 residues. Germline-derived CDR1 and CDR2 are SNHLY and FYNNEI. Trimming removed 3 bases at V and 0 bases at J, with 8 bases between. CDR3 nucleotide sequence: TGTGCCAGCAGTGATAACAGGGACCAAGAGACCCAGTACTTC. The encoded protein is CASSDNRDQETQYF. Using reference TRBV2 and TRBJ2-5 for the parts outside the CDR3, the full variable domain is EPEVTQTPSHQVTQMGQEVILRCVPISNHLYFYWYRQILGQKVEFLVSFYNNEISEKSEIFDDQFSVERPDGSNFTLKIRSTKLEDSAMYFCASSDNRDQETQYFGPGTRLLVL.

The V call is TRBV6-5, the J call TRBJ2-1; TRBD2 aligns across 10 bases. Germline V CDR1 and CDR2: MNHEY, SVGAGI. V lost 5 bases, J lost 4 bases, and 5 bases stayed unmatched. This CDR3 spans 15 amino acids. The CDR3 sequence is CASSPLAGAYNEQFF. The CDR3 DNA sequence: TGTGCCAGCAGTCCCCTAGCGGGGGCGTACAATGAGCAGTTCTTC.

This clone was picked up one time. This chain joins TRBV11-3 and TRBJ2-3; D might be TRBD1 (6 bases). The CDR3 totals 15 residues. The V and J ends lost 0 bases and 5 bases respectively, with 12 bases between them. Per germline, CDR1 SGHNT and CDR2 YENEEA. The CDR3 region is CASSLDPQGRDTQYF. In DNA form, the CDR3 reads TGTGCCAGCAGCTTAGATCCCCAGGGGAGAGATACGCAGTATTTT.

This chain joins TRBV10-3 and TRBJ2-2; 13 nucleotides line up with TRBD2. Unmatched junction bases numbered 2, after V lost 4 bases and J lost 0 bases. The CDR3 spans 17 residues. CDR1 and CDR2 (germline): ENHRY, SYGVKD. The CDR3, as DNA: TGTGCCATCAGTGTTACTAGCGGGGGGGCGAACACCGGGGAGCTGTTTTTT. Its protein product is CAISVTSGGANTGELFF.